Each of the 5 T cell receptor beta chains below was sequenced from the same sample in a study of CD8 T cells in ankylosing spondylitis. One entry per CDR3 protein, called by TCRdb with MiXCR from the 5' RACE reads. The sample yields 210,000 or so distinct CDR3 sequences, more than 25% seen once. What was sequenced was blood, either unsorted or a sorted T cell fraction (not recorded which). These TCRs come from a male donor with ankylosing spondylitis or in good health (not recorded which).

In its sample, this clonotype was seen many times. V is TRBV4-3 and J is TRBJ2-3, with 9 bases that match TRBD2. Trimming at V came to 0 bases and at J to 0 bases, leaving 16 bases not matched to a gene. Germline lookup yields CDR1 LGHNA and CDR2 YSLEER. This CDR3 has 21 residues. The CDR3, as DNA: TGCGCCAGCAGCCAAGAAAATCTAGCGGGACTCTCCCGGCCTAGCACAGATACGCAGTATTTT. It specifies CASSQENLAGLSRPSTDTQYF.

J is TRBJ2-7 and V is TRBV29-1, with D tentatively TRBD2 (6 bases). The CDR3 consists of 11 residues. The V gene's germline CDR1 is SQVTM and CDR2 ANQGSEA. V lost 2 bases to trimming and J lost 6 bases, with 8 bases between them. In DNA, the CDR3 is TGCAGCGTTGAACACGGGAGCGAGCAGTACTTC. Translated: CSVEHGSEQYF.

This clonotype has at least ten counts. The CDR3: CATSGVGERAYEQFF. In DNA, the CDR3 is TGTGCCACCAGTGGCGTTGGCGAGAGAGCTTATGAGCAGTTCTTC. The rearrangement joins TRBV24-1 to TRBJ2-1; no clear D gene. Germline values: CDR1 KGHDR, CDR2 SFDVKD. V lost 5 bases, J lost 8 bases, and 18 bases lay in between. CDR3 size: 15 residues.

This clonotype was found many times. The chain is built from TRBV20-1 and TRBJ2-7, with no clear D. The V and J ends lost 0 bases and 0 bases respectively, with 12 bases between them. CDR1 is DFQATT and CDR2 is SNEGSKA in the germline V gene (reference sequence). The CDR3 loop spans 15 amino acids. The CDR3 is CSARDRRFSSYEQYF. In nucleotides, the CDR3 is TGCAGTGCTAGAGATCGACGTTTTAGCTCCTACGAGCAGTACTTC.

This clonotype occurred a few times. The V gene is TRBV29-1, the J gene TRBJ1-2, with D unclear. CDR3 length equals 12 residues. Trimming cost V 3 bases and J 2 bases, with 7 bases left between them. Per the germline V gene, CDR1 is SQVTM and CDR2 is ANQGSEA. This CDR3 is CSVDDPNYGYTF. Written as DNA, the CDR3 is TGCAGCGTTGACGACCCGAACTATGGCTACACCTTC.